This entry concerns a single T cell receptor (beta chain). This clonotype was detected many times. Which antigen it targets is not known. Base qualities are missing; no much larger clone stands one base away. The source of the sample is a study of tumor and adjacent non-tumor tissue in lung cancer (dated by TCRdb to between 2017 and 2018). About the full investigation: Of the cohort, some 12 patients had adenocarcinoma, 2 had squamous cell carcinoma and 1 had small cell lung cancer. Among the approximately 15 patients, ages ranged from roughly 30 to 85 years, approximately 10 were men and 5 were women, and disease was TNM stage I to III. Sequencing generated a total of about 130,000,000 productive TCRbeta reads, averaging roughly 4.2 million reads per sample. The study compared bulk TCRbeta repertoires from lung tumor tissue and matched distant non-tumor lung tissue of roughly 14 lung cancer patients. TCRbeta CDR3 sequencing was performed on 25 to 30 paired specimens, with one tumor sample and one normal lung sample collected per patient.

Library generation was performed with multiplex PCR. TCRdb shows the sequencer as Illumina HiSeq 2500. TCRbeta libraries were built by three rounds of nested PCR using primers (Table S4), following protocols modified from ARM-PCR. Before sequencing, PCR products in the 200-500 bp range were cut out of the gel and cleaned up using the QIAquick gel extraction kit. Concerning the study's data processing: Reads were cleaned using Trimmomatic, were merged into complete CDR3 sequences using FLASH, and were assigned to V(D)J germline segments using MiTCR. VDJtools was used to compute clonal diversity as the inverse Simpson's index. A read counted as productive if the sequence was in-frame and lacked a premature stop codon. TCRdb redid the processing of the public reads, applying fastp at Q25 and MiXCR, and retained in-frame beta chains. CDR3 protein duplicates are merged, each entry listing the most common genes and DNA. V and J calls and clone size were set by TCRdb, not the authors. The sample table shows 65,000 to 75,000 distinct CDR3 sequences, and around three quarters are seen once. Over 35% of the sample goes to the ten largest clones.

The germline V end is reduced by 1 base and the J end by 7 bases; junction bases left unmatched: 6. The CDR3 contains 15 residues, cysteine and phenylalanine counted. The sequence is cut down to CDR3 DNA, 45 bases in frame from base 1. CDR1 SGHAT and CDR2 FQNNGV are derived from the germline V gene. RNA was isolated from bulk, unsorted tissue, and RNA quality was assessed with a NanoDrop ND-1000 and an Agilent 2100. Distant non-tumor tissue taken more than 3 cm from the tumor edge was used as the normal lung sample. All donors had newly diagnosed lung cancer, had not received prior chemotherapy, and were admitted for thoracic surgery in China between August and November 2014. Patients who had received previous radiotherapy or chemotherapy, or who had another concurrent cancer, were excluded from the study. Surgical tissue pieces of 1-2 cm3 were preserved in RNAlater solution and were kept at -80 degrees C until use.

The paper as a whole reports these results and caveats: The sequencing platform is not named in the methods, and unique molecular identifiers are not mentioned. Because peripheral blood was not sequenced, the blood TCRbeta repertoires of the lung cancer patients in the study went unexamined. Tumor tissue showed significantly higher TCR diversity (inverse Simpson) than normal lung tissue, at around 460 vs 160 (P = 0.0075, Mann-Whitney U test). With only roughly 14 patients in the cohort, the authors noted that larger samples and more detailed clinical data are needed. Younger patients had significantly higher TCR diversity, and higher tumor TCR diversity was associated with shorter overall and disease-free survival. In normal lung, the top 100 clones accounted for a significantly larger cumulative share of the repertoire than in tumor tissue.

The chain uses TRBV11-2 and TRBJ2-1, with 8 bases aligning to TRBD2. The TCR was taken from a man aged 60 to 69 with non-small cell lung cancer. Sequenced: distant non-tumor lung tissue. The DNA is as follows: TGTGCCAGCAGCTTAGGAGGGACTAGGGTAAATGAGCAGTTCTTC. Translated, this gives CASSLGGTRVNEQFF.